What follows are 3 T cell receptor beta chains derived from one specimen sequenced in a study of breast tumors, draining lymph nodes, adjacent tissues. TCRdb reprocessed the multiplex PCR reads via MiXCR and lists one record per CDR3 protein. This table holds under 20,000 distinct CDR3 sequences, roughly 64% found once. Sequencing was performed on tumor-adjacent breast tissue. The receptor set was obtained from a female donor with breast cancer. Some clones in this sample may be carry-over from other donors' samples.

The V gene is TRBV7-2, the J gene TRBJ2-3; maybe TRBD2 (6 bases). This CDR3 spans 14 amino acids. Trimming removed 2 bases from V and 1 base from J, with 7 bases in between. Germline V CDR1 and CDR2: SGHTA, FQGNSA. Here the CDR3 reads CASSLSGGTDTQYF. The CDR3 DNA is TGTGCCAGCAGCTTATCGGGGGGCACAGATACGCAGTATTTT.

The chain joins TRBV19 to TRBJ2-1, with TRBD1 as a possible D gene (5 bases). The germline gives CDR1 LNHDA, CDR2 SQIVND (reference sequence). V lost 4 bases and J lost 10, with 11 bases in between. CDR3 length: 12 residues. The CDR3 spells CASSTRVGEQFF. As DNA, the CDR3 is TGTGCCAGTAGTACCAGGGTAGGGGAGCAGTTCTTC.

The table lists this clonotype with a count of one. This sequence joins TRBV10-3 and TRBJ1-6, with D perhaps TRBD1 (6 bases). Trimming removed 9 bases at V and 3 bases at J, with 9 bases between. The CDR3 is made up of 13 amino acids. Looked up from germline, CDR1 is ENHRY and CDR2 is SYGVKD. The CDR3 sequence: CAIQGCYNSPLHF. The CDR3 DNA follows: TGTGCCATACAGGGATGCTATAATTCACCCCTCCACTTT.